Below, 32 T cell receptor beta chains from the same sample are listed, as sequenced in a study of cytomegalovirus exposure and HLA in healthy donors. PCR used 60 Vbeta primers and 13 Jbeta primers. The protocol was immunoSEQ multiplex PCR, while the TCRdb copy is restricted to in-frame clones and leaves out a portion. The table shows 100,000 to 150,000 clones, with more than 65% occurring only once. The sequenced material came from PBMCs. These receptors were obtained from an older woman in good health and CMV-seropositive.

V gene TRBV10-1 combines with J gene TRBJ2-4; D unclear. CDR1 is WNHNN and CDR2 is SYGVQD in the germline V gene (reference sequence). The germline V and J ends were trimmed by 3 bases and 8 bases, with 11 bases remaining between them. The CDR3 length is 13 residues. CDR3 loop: CASSEEFYDIQYF. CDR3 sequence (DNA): TGCGCCAGCAGTGAAGAGTTCTATGACATTCAGTACTTC.

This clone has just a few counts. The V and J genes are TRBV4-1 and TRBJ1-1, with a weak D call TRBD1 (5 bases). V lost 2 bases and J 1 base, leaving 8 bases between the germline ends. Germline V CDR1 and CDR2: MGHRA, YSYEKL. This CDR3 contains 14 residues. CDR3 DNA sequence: TGCGCCAGCAGCCAAACTACAGGGAACACTGAAGCTTTCTTT. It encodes CASSQTTGNTEAFF.

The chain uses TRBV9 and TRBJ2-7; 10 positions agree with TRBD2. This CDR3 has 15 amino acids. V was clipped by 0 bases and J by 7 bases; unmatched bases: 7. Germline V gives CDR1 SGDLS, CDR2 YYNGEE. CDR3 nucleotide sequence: TGTGCCAGCAGCGTAGCAGCGGGGGGGCAGGGGGAGCAGTACTTC. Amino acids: CASSVAAGGQGEQYF.

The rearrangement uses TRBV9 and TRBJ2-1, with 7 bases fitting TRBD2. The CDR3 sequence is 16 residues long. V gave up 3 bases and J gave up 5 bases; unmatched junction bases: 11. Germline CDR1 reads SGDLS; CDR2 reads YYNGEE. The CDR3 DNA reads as TGTGCCAGCAGCGCCCGAGGAGCGGGGCTTCACAATGAGCAGTTCTTC. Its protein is CASSARGAGLHNEQFF.

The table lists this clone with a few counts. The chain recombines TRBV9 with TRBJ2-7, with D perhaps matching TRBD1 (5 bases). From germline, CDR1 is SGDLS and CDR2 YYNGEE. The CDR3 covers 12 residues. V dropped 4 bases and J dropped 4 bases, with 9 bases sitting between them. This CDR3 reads CASSTGPYEQYF. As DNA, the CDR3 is TGTGCCAGCAGCACAGGACCTTACGAGCAGTACTTC.

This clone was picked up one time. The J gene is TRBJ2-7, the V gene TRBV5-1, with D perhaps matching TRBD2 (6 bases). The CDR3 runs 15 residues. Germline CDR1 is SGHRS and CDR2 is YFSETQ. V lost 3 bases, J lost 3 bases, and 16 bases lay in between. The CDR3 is CASSSRGGLNYEQYF. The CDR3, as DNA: TGCGCCAGCAGCTCCCGGGGAGGACTGAACTACGAGCAGTACTTC. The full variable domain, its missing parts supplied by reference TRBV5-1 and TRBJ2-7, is KAGVTQTPRYLIKTRGQQVTLSCSPISGHRSVSWYQQTPGQGLQFLFEYFSETQRNKGNFPGRFSGRQFSNSRSEMNVSTLELGDSALYLCASSSRGGLNYEQYFGPGTRLTVT.

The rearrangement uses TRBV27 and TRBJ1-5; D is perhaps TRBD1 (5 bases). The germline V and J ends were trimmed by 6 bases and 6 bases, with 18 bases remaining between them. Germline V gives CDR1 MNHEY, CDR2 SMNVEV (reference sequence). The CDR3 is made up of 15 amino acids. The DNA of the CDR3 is TGTGCCAGCAGGACGGACGGTGGGAGGGGTCAGCCCCAGCATTTT. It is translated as CASRTDGGRGQPQHF.

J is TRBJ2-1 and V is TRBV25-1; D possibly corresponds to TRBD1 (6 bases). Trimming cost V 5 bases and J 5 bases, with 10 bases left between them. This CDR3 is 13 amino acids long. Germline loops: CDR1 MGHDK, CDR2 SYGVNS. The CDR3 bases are TGTGCCAGCAGTAGACAGGAACACAATGAGCAGTTCTTC. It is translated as CASSRQEHNEQFF.

CDR3 in DNA: TGTGCCAGCAGAAGGGGGGGGACTGAAGCTTTCTTT. Its protein is CASRRGGTEAFF. The rearrangement links TRBV6-5 to TRBJ1-1; weak D call: TRBD1 (6 bases). Germline V gene lookup returns CDR1 MNHEY and CDR2 SVGAGI. This CDR3 has 12 amino acids. V lost 6 bases, J lost 5 bases, and 10 bases lay in between.

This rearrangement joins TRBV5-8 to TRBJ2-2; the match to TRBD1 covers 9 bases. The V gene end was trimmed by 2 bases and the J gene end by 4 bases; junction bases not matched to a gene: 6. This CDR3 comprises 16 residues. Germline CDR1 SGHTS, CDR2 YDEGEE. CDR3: CASSLTGGVGTGELFF. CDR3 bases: TGTGCCAGCAGCTTAACAGGGGGCGTCGGCACCGGGGAGCTGTTTTTT.

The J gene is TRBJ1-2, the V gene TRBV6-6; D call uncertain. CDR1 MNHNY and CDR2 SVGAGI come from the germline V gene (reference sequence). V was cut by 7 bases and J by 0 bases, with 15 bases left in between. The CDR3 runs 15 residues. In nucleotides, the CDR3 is TGTGCCAGCATCCCTATTGGAACAGCTAACTATGGCTACACCTTC. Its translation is CASIPIGTANYGYTF.

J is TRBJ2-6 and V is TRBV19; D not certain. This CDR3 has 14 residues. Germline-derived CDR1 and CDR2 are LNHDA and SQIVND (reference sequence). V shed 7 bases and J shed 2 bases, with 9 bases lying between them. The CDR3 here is CASNPGAGANVLTF. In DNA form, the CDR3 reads TGTGCCAGTAACCCAGGCGCTGGGGCCAACGTCCTGACTTTC.

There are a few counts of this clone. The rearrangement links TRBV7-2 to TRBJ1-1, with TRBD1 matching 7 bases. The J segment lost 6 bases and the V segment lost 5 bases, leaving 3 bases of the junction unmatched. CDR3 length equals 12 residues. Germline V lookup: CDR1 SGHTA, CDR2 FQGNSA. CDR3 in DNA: TGTGCCAGCAGCCGGGGGACAGCTGAAGCTTTCTTT. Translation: CASSRGTAEAFF.

The CDR3 nucleotides are TGTGCCAGCCGGGACAGGGAAGAGACCCAGTACTTC. It yields the protein CASRDREETQYF. The chain has TRBV7-7 and TRBJ2-5; 9 bases are a match to TRBD1. The CDR3 totals 12 residues. J gave up 3 bases and V 8 bases, and 1 base lay outside the gene matches. CDR1 is SSHAT, CDR2 FNYEAQ, per germline (reference sequence).

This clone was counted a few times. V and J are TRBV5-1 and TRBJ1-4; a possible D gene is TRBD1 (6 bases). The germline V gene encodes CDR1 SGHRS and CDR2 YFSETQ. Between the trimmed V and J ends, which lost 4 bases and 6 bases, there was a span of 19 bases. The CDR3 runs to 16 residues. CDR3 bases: TGCGCCAGCAGCCCCCATCCCAGGGGAATGGATGAAAAACTGTTTTTT. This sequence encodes CASSPHPRGMDEKLFF.

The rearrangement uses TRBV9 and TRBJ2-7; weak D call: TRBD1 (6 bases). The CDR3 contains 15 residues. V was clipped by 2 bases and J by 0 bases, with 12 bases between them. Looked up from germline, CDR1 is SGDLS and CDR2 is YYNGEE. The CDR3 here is CASSVSQGSSYEQYF. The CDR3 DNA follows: TGTGCCAGCAGCGTTAGCCAGGGGAGCTCCTACGAGCAGTACTTC.

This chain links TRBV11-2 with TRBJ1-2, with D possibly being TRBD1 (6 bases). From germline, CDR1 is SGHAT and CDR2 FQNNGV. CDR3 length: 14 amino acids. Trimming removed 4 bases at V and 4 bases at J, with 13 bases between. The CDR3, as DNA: TGTGCCAGCAGCTACACGACAGGACCCTATGGCTACACCTTC. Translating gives CASSYTTGPYGYTF.

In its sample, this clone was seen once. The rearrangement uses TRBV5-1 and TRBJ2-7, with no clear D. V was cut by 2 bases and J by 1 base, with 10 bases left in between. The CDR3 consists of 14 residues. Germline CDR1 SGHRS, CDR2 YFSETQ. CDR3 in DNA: TGCGCCAGCAGCTTCTCAAGGAGTTCCTACGAGCAGTACTTC. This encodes CASSFSRSSYEQYF.

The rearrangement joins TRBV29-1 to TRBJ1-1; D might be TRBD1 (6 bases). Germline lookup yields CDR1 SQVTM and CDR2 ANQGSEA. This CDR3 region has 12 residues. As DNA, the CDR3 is TGCACCGGACAGCCCCCGGGCACTGAAGCTTTCTTT. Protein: CTGQPPGTEAFF. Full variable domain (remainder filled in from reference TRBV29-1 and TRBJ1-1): SAVISQKPSRDICQRGTSLTIQCQVDSQVTMMFWYRQQPGQSLTLIATANQGSEATYESGFVIDKFPISRPNLTFSTLTVSNMSPEDSSIYLCTGQPPGTEAFFGQGTRLTVV.

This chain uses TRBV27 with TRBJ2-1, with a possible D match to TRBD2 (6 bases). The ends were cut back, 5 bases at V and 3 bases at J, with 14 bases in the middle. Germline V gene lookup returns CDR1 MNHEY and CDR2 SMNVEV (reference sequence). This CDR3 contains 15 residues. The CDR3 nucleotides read TGTGCCAGCAGTCCCCTTGGCGGGGACTACAATGAGCAGTTCTTC. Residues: CASSPLGGDYNEQFF.

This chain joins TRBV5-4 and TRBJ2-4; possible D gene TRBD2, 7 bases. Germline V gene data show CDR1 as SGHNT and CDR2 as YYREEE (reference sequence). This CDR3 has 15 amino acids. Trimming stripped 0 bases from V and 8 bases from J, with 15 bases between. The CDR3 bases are TGTGCCAGCAGCTTGGCCGGGGGGCGAGCCGACATTCAGTACTTC. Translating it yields CASSLAGGRADIQYF. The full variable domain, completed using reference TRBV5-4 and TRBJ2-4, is ETGVTQSPTHLIKTRGQQVTLRCSSQSGHNTVSWYQQALGQGPQFIFQYYREEENGRGNFPPRFSGLQFPNYSSELNVNALELDDSALYLCASSLAGGRADIQYFGAGTRLSVL.

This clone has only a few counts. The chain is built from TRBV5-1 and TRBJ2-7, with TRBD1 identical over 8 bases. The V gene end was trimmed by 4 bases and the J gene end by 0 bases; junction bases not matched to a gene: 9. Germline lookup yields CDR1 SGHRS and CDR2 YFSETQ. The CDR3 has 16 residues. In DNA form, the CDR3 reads TGCGCCAGCAGCCGTGGACAGGGTGGTTACTCCTACGAGCAGTACTTC. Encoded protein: CASSRGQGGYSYEQYF.

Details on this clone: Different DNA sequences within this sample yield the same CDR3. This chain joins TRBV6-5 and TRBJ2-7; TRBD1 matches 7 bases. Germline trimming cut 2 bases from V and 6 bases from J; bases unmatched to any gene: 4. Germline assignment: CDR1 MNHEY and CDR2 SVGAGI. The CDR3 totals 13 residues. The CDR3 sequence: CASSYPNRGEQYF. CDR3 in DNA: TGTGCCAGCAGTTACCCGAACAGGGGCGAGCAGTACTTC.

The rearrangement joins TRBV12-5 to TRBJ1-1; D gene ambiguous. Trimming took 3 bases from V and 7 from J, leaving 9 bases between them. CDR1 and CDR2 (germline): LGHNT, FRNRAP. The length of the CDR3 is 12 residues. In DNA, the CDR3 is TGTGCTAGTGGTTTTGAAGACTTTGAAGCTTTCTTT. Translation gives CASGFEDFEAFF.

The CDR3 DNA reads as TGTGCCAGCAGCCAAGATCCAGGGGGTATTAACACTGAAGCTTTCTTT. Translated, it gives CASSQDPGGINTEAFF. The gene calls are TRBV4-2 and TRBJ1-1; the match to TRBD1 covers 7 bases. The CDR3 is made up of 16 amino acids. Germline-derived CDR1 and CDR2 are LGHNA and YNFKEQ. With 0 bases clipped from V and 2 bases from J, the junction kept 6 bases outside the gene matches.

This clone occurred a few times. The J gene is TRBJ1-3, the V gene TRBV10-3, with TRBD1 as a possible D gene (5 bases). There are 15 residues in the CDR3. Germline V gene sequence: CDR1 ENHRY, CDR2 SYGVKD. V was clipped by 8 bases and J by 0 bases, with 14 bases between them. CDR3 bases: TGTGCCATCGGATCTCAACAGGCCTCTGGAAACACCATATATTTT. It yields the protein CAIGSQQASGNTIYF.

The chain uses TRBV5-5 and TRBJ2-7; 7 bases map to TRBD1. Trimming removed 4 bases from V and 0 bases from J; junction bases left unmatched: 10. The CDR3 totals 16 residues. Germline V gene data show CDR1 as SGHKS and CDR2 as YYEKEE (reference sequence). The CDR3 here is CASSPLGQFLSYEQYF. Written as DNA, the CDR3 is TGTGCCAGCAGCCCCCTGGGACAGTTCCTCTCCTACGAGCAGTACTTC.

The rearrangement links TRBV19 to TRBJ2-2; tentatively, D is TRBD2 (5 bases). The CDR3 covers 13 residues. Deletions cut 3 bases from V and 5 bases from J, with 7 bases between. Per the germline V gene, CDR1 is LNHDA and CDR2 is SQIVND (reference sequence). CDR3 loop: CASSMEETGELFF. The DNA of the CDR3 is TGTGCCAGTAGTATGGAGGAAACCGGGGAGCTGTTTTTT. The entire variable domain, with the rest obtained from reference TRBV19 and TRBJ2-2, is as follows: DGGITQSPKYLFRKEGQNVTLSCEQNLNHDAMYWYRQDPGQGLRLIYYSQIVNDFQKGDIAEGYSVSREKKESFPLTVTSAQKNPTAFYLCASSMEETGELFFGEGSRLTVL.

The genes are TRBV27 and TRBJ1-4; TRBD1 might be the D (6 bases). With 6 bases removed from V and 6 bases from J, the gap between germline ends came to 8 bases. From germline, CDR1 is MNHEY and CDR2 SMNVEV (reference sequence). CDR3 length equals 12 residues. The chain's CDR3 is CASRQGDEKLFF. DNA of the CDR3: TGTGCCAGCAGACAGGGCGATGAAAAACTGTTTTTT.

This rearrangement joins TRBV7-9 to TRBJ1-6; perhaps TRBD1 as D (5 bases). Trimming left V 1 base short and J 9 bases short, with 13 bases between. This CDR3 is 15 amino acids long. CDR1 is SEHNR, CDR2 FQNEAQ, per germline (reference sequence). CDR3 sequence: CASSLEIGVSSPLHF. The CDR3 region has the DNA TGTGCCAGCAGCTTAGAGATAGGGGTTAGTTCACCCCTCCACTTT.

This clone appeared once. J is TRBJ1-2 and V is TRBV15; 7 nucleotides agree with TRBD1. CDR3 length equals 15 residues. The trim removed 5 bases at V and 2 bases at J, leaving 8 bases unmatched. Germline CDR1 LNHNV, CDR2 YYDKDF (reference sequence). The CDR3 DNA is TGTGCCACCAGCGAAGACAGGGCCCGGAACTATGGCTACACCTTC. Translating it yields CATSEDRARNYGYTF.

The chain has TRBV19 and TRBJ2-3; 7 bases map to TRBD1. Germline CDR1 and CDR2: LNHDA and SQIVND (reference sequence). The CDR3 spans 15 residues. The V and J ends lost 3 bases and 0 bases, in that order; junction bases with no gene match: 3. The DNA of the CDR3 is TGTGCCAGTAGTATGGCGACAGGGAGCACAGATACGCAGTATTTT. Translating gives CASSMATGSTDTQYF.